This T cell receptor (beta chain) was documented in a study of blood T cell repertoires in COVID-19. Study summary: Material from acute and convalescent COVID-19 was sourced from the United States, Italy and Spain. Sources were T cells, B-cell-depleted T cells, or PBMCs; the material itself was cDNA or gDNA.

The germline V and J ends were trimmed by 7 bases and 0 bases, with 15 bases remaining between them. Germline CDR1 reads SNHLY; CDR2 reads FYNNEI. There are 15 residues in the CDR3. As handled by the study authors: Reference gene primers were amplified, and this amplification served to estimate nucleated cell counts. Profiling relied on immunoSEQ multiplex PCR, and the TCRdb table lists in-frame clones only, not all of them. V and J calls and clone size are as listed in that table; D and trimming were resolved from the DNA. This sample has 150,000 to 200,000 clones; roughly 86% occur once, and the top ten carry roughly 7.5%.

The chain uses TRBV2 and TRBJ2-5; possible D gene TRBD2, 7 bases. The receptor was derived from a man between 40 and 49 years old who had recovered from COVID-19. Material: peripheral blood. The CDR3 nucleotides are TGTGCCAGCATGCGGGGGCTAAAAGACCAAGAGACCCAGTACTTC. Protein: CASMRGLKDQETQYF.